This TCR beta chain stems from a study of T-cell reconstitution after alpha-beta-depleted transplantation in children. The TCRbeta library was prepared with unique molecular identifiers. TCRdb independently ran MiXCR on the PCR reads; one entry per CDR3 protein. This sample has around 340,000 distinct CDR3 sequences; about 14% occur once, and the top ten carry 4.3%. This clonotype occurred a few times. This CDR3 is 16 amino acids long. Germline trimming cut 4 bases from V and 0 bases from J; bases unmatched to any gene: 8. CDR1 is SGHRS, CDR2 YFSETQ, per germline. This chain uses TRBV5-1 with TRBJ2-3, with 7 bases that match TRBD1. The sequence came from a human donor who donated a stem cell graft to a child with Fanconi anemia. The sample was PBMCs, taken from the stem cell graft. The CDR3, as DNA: TGCGCCAGCAGCGACGGGACAGCCAGCAGCACAGATACGCAGTATTTT. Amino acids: CASSDGTASSTDTQYF.